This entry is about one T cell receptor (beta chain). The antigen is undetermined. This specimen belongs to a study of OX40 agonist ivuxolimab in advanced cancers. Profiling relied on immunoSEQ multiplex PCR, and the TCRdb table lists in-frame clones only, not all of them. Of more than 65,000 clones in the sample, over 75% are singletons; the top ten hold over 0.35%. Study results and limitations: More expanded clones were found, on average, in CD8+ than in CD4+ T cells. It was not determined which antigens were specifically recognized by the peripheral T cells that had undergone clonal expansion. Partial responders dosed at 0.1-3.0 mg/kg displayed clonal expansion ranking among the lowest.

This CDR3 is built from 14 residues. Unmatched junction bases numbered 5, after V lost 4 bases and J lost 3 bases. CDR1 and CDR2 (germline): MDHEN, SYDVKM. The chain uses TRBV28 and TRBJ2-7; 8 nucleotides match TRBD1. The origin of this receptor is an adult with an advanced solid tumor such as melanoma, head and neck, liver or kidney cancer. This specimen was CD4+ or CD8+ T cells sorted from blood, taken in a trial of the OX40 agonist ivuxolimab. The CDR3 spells CASSSGTGYYEQYF. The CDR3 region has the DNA TGTGCCAGCAGTTCCGGGACAGGCTACTACGAGCAGTACTTC. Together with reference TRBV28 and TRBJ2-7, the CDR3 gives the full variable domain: DVKVTQSSRYLVKRTGEKVFLECVQDMDHENMFWYRQDPGLGLRLIYFSYDVKMKEKGDIPEGYSVSREKKERFSLILESASTNQTSMYLCASSSGTGYYEQYFGPGTRLTVT.